This record covers a single T cell receptor beta chain. The antigen remains undetermined. Assay: immunoSEQ multiplex PCR; the TCRdb copy retains only in-frame clones and omits some. The sample consists of approximately 100,000 clones, roughly nine tenths of them appearing once. The CDR3 is 14 residues long. Trimming pared 4 bases from V and 4 bases from J, leaving 14 bases between. Germline V gene sequence: CDR1 SGHRS, CDR2 YFSETQ. This record comes from a study of T cell responses to AZD1222 COVID-19 vaccine. Study findings and constraints: Regions 160-218 and 743-854 held dominance among vaccine-associated CD4 TCRs, which spanned spike. The donors showed a predominance of white British ancestry and of females, with possible underestimation of clonal diversity. Nearly half of unique spike-specific TCRs reportedly avoided B.1.351 and B.1.1.7 mutated regions.

This TCR came from an adult in good health. The specimen was peripheral blood, collected on day 0 of AZD1222 vaccination. The rearrangement links TRBV5-1 to TRBJ1-1; D gene ambiguous. The CDR3 loop reads CASSPWTEGTEAFF. CDR3 bases: TGCGCCAGCAGCCCATGGACGGAGGGCACTGAAGCTTTCTTT.